The 10 T cell receptor beta chains given below trace back to one sample, sequenced in a study of blood T cell repertoires in COVID-19. Using immunoSEQ multiplex PCR, the repertoire was profiled, and TCRdb retains in-frame clones only, with some absent. The repertoire holds 78,000 or so clones, roughly 80% seen once, with about 6.5% in the top ten. The sequenced sample was peripheral blood. These receptors originate from a woman aged 60-75 years with acute or convalescent COVID-19.

V and J are TRBV3-1 (or the pseudogene TRBV3-2) and TRBJ2-1; 12 bases fit TRBD2. V was clipped by 4 bases and J by 6 bases; unmatched bases: 1. This CDR3 has 14 residues. The germline gives CDR1 LGHDT, CDR2 YNNKEL (reference sequence). CDR3 residues: CASSRTSGVNEQFF. DNA of the CDR3: TGTGCCAGCAGCCGGACTAGCGGGGTCAATGAGCAGTTCTTC.

This clone is a singleton in its sample. The chain couples TRBV5-1 to TRBJ1-1; D unclear. Trimming removed 0 bases from V and 7 bases from J, with 13 bases in between. Germline assignment: CDR1 SGHRS and CDR2 YFSETQ. The CDR3 extends over 14 amino acids. The CDR3 sequence: CASSLAPKPGEAFF. The CDR3 DNA reads TGCGCCAGCAGCTTGGCCCCTAAACCGGGTGAAGCTTTCTTT.

This sequence joins TRBV5-4 and TRBJ2-2, with a possible D match to TRBD2 (6 bases). V lost 2 bases, J lost 7 bases, and 9 bases lay in between. Germline V gene data show CDR1 as SGHNT and CDR2 as YYREEE (reference sequence). The CDR3 runs to 13 residues. This chain's CDR3 is CASSLGGDGELFF. CDR3 DNA: TGTGCCAGCAGCTTAGGAGGGGACGGGGAGCTGTTTTTT.

This chain connects TRBV7-9 to TRBJ1-1, with D unclear. In germline, CDR1 is SEHNR, CDR2 FQNEAQ (reference sequence). This CDR3 region has 13 residues. Trimming left V 1 base short and J 1 base short, with 4 bases between. CDR3 bases: TGTGCCAGCAGCTTAGACAGGAACACTGAAGCTTTCTTT. This encodes CASSLDRNTEAFF.

This clone showed up just once. The chain is built from TRBV7-8 and TRBJ1-5, with D maybe TRBD1 (6 bases). Germline V gene data show CDR1 as SGHVS and CDR2 as FQNEAQ. With 5 bases removed from V and 1 base from J, the gap between germline ends came to 12 bases. This CDR3 is built from 15 residues. This CDR3 reads CASSNRELSNQPQHF. Here the CDR3 DNA reads TGTGCCAGCAGCAACAGGGAACTGAGCAATCAGCCCCAGCATTTT.

This chain joins TRBV10-3 and TRBJ1-1; TRBD1 might be the D (6 bases). Germline assignment: CDR1 ENHRY and CDR2 SYGVKD. This CDR3 has 13 residues. V was cut by 3 bases and J by 5 bases, with 10 bases left in between. CDR3 sequence: CAISEGQRTEAFF. Written as DNA, the CDR3 is TGTGCCATCAGTGAAGGACAGAGGACTGAAGCTTTCTTT.

In nucleotides, the CDR3 is TGTGCCAGCAGCTTAGACGGGACACACACTGAAGCTTTCTTT. This translates into CASSLDGTHTEAFF. V gene TRBV11-3 combines with J gene TRBJ1-1; weak D call: TRBD1 (6 bases). Germline V gene lookup returns CDR1 SGHNT and CDR2 YENEEA. V shed 0 bases and J shed 3 bases, with 8 bases lying between them. This CDR3 is 14 amino acids long.

This chain connects TRBV4-1 to TRBJ1-2; 11 bases map to TRBD1. Germline V CDR1 and CDR2: MGHRA, YSYEKL. V lost 5 bases, J lost 8 bases, and 7 bases stayed unmatched. The CDR3 is made up of 14 amino acids. CDR3 sequence reads: CASSLGQGARGYTF. For the CDR3, the DNA is TGCGCCAGCAGCTTAGGACAGGGGGCGCGAGGCTACACCTTC.

Notes on this clone: The same CDR3 also results from other DNA sequences found in this sample. The V gene is TRBV27, the J gene TRBJ1-2; D perhaps matches TRBD1 (5 bases). V lost 4 bases, J lost 1 base, and 10 bases lay in between. Germline V CDR1 and CDR2: MNHEY, SMNVEV (reference sequence). The CDR3 length is 14 residues. The CDR3 here is CASSSSGGNYGYTF. The CDR3 DNA sequence: TGTGCCAGCAGTTCCTCGGGGGGTAACTATGGCTACACCTTC.

This chain joins TRBV5-1 and TRBJ1-1; a weak D match, TRBD1 (5 bases). The V and J ends lost 0 bases and 2 bases respectively, with 8 bases between them. Germline V gene data show CDR1 as SGHRS and CDR2 as YFSETQ. The CDR3 extends over 14 amino acids. CDR3 sequence: CASSLVGGNTEAFF. CDR3 nucleotides: TGCGCCAGCAGCTTGGTCGGGGGAAACACTGAAGCTTTCTTT.